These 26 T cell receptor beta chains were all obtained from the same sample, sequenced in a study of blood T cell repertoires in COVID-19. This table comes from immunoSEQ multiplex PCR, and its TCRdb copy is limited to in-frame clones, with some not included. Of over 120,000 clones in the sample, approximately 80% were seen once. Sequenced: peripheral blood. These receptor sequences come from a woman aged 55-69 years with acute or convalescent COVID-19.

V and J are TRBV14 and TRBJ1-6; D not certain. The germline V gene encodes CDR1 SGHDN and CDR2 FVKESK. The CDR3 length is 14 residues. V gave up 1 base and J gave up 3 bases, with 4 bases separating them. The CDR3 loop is CASSQVLYNSPLHF. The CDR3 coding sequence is TGTGCCAGCAGCCAAGTCCTCTATAATTCACCCCTCCACTTT.

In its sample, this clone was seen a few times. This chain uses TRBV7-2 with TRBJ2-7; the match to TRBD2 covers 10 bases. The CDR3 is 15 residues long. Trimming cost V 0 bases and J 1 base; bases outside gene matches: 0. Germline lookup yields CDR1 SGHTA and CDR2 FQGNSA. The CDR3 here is CASSLAAGGSYEQYF. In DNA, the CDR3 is TGTGCCAGCAGCTTAGCAGCGGGAGGGTCCTACGAGCAGTACTTC.

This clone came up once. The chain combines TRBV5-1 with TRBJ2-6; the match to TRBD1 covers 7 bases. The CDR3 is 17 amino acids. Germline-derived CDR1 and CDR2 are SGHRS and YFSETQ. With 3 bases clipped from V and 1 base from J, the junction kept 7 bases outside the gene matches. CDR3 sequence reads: CASSSGQILSGANVLTF. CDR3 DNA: TGCGCCAGCAGCTCGGGACAGATATTGTCTGGGGCCAACGTCCTGACTTTC.

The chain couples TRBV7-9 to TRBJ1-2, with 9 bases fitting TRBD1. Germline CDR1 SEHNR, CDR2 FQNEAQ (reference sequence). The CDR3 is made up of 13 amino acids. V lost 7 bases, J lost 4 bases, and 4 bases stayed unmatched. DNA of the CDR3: TGTGCCAGCACCGGGGACAGGGTCTATGGCTACACCTTC. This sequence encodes CASTGDRVYGYTF.

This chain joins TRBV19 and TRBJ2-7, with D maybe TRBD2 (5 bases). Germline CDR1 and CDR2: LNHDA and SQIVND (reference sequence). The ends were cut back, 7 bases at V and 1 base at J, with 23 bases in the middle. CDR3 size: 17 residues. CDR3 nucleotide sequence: TGTGCCAGTAACCCGAAGGTTAGGGATCCGGGATCCTACGAGCAGTACTTC. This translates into CASNPKVRDPGSYEQYF.

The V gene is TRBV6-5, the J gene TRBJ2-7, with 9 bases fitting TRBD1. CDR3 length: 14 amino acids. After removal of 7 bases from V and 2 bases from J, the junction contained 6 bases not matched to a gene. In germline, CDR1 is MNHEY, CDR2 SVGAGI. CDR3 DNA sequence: TGTGCCAGCACGTTGGGACAGGGCGCCTACGAGCAGTACTTC. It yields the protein CASTLGQGAYEQYF.

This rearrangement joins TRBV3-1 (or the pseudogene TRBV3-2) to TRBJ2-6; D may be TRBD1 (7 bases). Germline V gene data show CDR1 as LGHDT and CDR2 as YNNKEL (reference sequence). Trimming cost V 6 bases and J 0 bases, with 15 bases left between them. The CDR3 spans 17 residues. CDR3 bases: TGTGCCAGCAGTCCCCAGGGGGGCGTCTCTGGGGCCAACGTCCTGACTTTC. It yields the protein CASSPQGGVSGANVLTF.

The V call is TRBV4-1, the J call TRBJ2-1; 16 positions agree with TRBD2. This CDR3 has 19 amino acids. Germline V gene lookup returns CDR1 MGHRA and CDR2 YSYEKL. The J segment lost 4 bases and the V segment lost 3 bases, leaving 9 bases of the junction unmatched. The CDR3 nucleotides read TGCGCCAGCAGCCAGACCGGGACTAGCGGGAGGGCCTTATACAATGAGCAGTTCTTC. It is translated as CASSQTGTSGRALYNEQFF.

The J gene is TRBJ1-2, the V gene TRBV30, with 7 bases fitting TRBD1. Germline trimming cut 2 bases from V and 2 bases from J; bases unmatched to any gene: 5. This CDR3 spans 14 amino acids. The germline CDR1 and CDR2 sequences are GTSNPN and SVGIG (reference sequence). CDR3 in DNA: TGTGCCTGGAGTCCCGGAGGGGGCAACTATGGCTACACCTTC. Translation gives CAWSPGGGNYGYTF.

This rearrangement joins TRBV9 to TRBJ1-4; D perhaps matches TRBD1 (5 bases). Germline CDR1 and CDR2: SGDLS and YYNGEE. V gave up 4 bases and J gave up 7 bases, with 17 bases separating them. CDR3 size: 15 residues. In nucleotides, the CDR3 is TGTGCCAGCAGCCCCCTGGGGCAGGGTTTTGAAAAACTGTTTTTT. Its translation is CASSPLGQGFEKLFF.

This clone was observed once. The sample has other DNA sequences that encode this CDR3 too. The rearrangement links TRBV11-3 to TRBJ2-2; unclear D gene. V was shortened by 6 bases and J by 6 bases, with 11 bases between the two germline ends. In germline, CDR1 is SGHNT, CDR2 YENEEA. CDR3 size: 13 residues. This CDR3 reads CASRPGAAGELFF. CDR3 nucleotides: TGTGCCAGCAGACCCGGTGCGGCCGGGGAGCTGTTTTTT.

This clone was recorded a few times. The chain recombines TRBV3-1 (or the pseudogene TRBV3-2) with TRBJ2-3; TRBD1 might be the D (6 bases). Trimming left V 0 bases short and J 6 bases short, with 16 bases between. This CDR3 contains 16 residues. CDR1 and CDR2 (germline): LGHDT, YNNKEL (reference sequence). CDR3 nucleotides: TGTGCCAGCAGCCAAGATCTTAGGACAGTCGGGGATACGCAGTATTTT. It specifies CASSQDLRTVGDTQYF.

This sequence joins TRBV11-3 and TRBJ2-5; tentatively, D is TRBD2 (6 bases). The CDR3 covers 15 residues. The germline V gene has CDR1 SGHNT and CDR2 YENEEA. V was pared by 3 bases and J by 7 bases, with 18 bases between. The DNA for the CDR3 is TGTGCCAGCAGCTTCGCAACAGGACGGGGGAGGACCCAGTACTTC. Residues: CASSFATGRGRTQYF.

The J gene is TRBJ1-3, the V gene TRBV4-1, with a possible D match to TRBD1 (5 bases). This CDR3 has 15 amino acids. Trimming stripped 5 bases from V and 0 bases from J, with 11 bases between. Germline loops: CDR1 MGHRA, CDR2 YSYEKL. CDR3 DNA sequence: TGCGCCAGCAGCAAGAGACAGTTCTCTGGAAACACCATATATTTT. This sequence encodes CASSKRQFSGNTIYF.

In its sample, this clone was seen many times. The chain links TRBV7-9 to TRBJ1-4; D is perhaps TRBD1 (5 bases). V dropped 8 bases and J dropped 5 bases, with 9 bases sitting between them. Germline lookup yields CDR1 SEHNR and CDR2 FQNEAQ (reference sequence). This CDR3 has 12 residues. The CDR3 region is CASGRGNEKLFF. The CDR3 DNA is TGTGCCAGCGGTCGGGGGAATGAAAAACTGTTTTTT.

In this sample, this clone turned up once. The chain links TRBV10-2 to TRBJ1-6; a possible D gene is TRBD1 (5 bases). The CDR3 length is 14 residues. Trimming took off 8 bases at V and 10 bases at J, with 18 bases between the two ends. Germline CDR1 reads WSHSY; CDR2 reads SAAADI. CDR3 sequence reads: CASRWRGPGSPLHF. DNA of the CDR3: TGCGCCAGCCGTTGGAGGGGCCCGGGATCACCCCTCCACTTT.

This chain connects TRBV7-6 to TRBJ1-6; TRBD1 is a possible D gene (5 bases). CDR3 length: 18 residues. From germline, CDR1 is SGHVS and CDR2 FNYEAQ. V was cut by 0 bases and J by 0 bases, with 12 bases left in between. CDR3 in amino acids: CASSLAQGESSYNSPLHF. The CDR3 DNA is TGTGCCAGCAGCTTAGCGCAGGGCGAGAGCTCCTATAATTCACCCCTCCACTTT.

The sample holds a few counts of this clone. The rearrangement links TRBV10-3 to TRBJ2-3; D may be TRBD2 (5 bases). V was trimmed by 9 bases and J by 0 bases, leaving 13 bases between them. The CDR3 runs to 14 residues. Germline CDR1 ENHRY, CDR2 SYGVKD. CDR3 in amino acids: CAILGGLSTDTQYF. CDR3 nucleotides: TGTGCCATTCTGGGCGGGTTGAGCACAGATACGCAGTATTTT.

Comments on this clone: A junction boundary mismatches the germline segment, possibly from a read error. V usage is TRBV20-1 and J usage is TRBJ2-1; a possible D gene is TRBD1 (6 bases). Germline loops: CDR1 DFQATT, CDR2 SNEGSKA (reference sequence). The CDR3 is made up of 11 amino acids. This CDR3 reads CSARAGTLGLF. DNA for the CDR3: TGCAGTGCTAGGGCCGGGACATTAGGGCTCTTC.

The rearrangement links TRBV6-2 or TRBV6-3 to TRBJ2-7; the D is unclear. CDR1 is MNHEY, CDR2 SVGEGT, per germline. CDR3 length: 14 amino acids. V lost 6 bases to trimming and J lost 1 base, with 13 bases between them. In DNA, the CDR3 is TGTGCCAGCAGCCTCTCTAGAGTGTCCTACGAGCAGTACTTC. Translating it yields CASSLSRVSYEQYF.

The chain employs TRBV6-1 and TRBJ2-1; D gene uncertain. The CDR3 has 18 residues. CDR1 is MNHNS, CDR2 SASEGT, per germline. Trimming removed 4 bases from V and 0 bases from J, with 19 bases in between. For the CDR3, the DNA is TGTGCCAGCAGTGTTCCCCTCCTCCAGGCGACCTCCTACAATGAGCAGTTCTTC. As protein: CASSVPLLQATSYNEQFF.

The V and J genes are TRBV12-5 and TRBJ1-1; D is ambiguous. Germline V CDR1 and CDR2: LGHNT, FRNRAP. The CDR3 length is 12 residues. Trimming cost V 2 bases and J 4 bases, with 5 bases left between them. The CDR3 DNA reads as TGTGCTAGTGGTTTGAGAGGCACTGAAGCTTTCTTT. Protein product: CASGLRGTEAFF.

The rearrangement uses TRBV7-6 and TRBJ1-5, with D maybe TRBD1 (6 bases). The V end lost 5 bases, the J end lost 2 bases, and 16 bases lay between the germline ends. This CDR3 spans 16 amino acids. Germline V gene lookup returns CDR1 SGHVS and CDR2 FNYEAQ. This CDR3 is CASSRGVSGGNQPQHF. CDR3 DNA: TGTGCCAGCAGCAGAGGCGTCTCAGGGGGCAATCAGCCCCAGCATTTT. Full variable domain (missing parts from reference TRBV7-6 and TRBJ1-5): GAGVSQSPRYKVTKRGQDVALRCDPISGHVSLYWYRQALGQGPEFLTYFNYEAQQDKSGLPNDRFSAERPEGSISTLTIQRTEQRDSAMYRCASSRGVSGGNQPQHFGDGTRLSIL.

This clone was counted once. The CDR3 nucleotides read TGTGCCTGGAGTGGGAAGCGGCGGGGTAATGAAAAACTGTTTTTT. Its protein is CAWSGKRRGNEKLFF. The rearrangement uses TRBV30 and TRBJ1-4; the D is unclear. CDR1 and CDR2 (germline): GTSNPN, SVGIG (reference sequence). V shed 1 base and J shed 4 bases, with 13 bases lying between them. The CDR3 loop spans 15 amino acids.

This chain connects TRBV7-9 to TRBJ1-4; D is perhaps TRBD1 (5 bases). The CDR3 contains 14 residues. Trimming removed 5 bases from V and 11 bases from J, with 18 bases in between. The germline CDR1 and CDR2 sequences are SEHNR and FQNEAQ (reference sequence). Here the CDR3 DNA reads TGTGCCAGCAGCGCCACCCGGGGGGAAAACAAACTGTTTTTT. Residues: CASSATRGENKLFF.

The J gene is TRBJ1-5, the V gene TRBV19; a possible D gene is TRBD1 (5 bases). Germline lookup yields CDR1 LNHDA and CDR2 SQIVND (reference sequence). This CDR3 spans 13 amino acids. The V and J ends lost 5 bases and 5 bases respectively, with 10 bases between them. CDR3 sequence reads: CASSLRGDQPQHF. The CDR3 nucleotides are TGTGCCAGTAGTTTGCGGGGGGATCAGCCCCAGCATTTT.